The present TCR beta chain was sequenced within a study of CD8+CD57+ T cells in acquired aplastic anemia. Study details: Sorted CD4+ plus CD8+ cells gave DNA averaging approximately 3.2 ug. Regarding the study as a whole: Patients and controls had in common twenty-nine CD8+ CDR3 sequences. Significance was not reached for CD8+ Simpson's diversity between patients and controls.

In regard to this clonotype: No antigen is known for it.

This CDR3 has 15 amino acids. V was clipped by 4 bases and J by 3 bases; unmatched bases: 6. CDR1 MNHNS and CDR2 SASEGT come from the germline V gene. Those patients picked for sequencing had displayed CD8+CD57+ cell expansion on flow cytometry. All patients were therapy-naive when blood was sampled. It was genomic DNA that served as the template for profiling TCR beta VDJ and CDR3. Via MiXCR, TCRdb re-called the reads, giving one row per CDR3 protein. Among some 170,000 distinct CDR3 sequences listed, less than 60% were seen once. What was sequenced was sorted CD4+, CD8+, or CD8+CD57+ T cells (not recorded which) from PBMCs. The chain employs TRBV6-1 and TRBJ2-7; TRBD2 matches at 10 bases. The receptor was derived from a human donor with aplastic anemia. CDR3: CASSVTSGIFYEQYF. The CDR3 DNA reads TGTGCCAGCAGTGTTACTAGCGGGATCTTCTACGAGCAGTACTTC.